This TCR beta chain was identified in a study of vaccination effects on CD4 cells after COVID-19 (dated by TCRdb to about 2022). Study-level background: Two doses of either the BNT162b2 or the mRNA-1273 mRNA SARS-CoV-2 vaccine were administered to participants. In a couple of convalescent patients, pre-vaccine samples were collected 16 days and one week ahead of the first dose, 142 and 148 days after COVID-19 diagnosis. The study compared SARS-CoV-2 spike-specific CD4+ TCR repertoires before and after mRNA vaccination in COVID-19 convalescent patients and infection-naive vaccine recipients. The full study included approximately nine COVID-19 convalescent patients and a handful of SARS-CoV-2-naive healthy vaccine recipients. The Oncomine TCR Beta short-read assay on an Illumina iSeq 100 was used to sequence cultures from other donors in the study.

Worth noting for this clone: Its recognized antigen is unknown. There are no base qualities to consult, and no much larger clone falls within one base.

To identify antigen-specific CD4+ T cell clonotypes by their expansion, the ViraFEST assay first stimulated PBMC with viral peptide pools and then applied TCR sequencing. After less than 13 days of culture, CD4+ T cells were isolated with the EasySep CD4+ T cell isolation kit. Convalescent patients had PCR-confirmed SARS-CoV-2 infection between March and December 2020, before Alpha, Beta and Delta variants emerged in the United States. About 2.1 million PBMC per well were cultured with 10 ug/ml peptides in IMDM containing around 5% human AB serum, 10 IU/ml IL-2 and gentamicin. An HIV-1 Nef peptide pool served as the negative control culture condition. On days 3 and 7, half of the culture medium was replaced with fresh IL-2-containing medium. Unless noted otherwise, every peptide stimulation condition was grown in triplicate wells. Using Ficoll-Paque Plus gradient centrifugation, PBMC were separated from whole blood and then either used fresh or cryopreserved at -140C. The QIAamp micro DNA kit was used to extract genomic DNA from the cultured CD4+ T cells.

Broader findings and caveats from the paper: In convalescent patients, the post-vaccine spike-reactive repertoire was composed mainly of new vaccine-induced clones that were largely distinct from infection-induced clones. The study was limited by a small number of convalescent patients and lacked early post-infection timepoints. Marked clonal contraction was observed in both infection-induced and vaccine-induced clones at late post-vaccination timepoints, consistent with waning T cell responses.

Counted from cysteine to phenylalanine, this CDR3 has 11 amino acids. Just the 33-base CDR3 DNA is kept, in frame starting at base 1. CDR1 and CDR2, looked up from the germline V gene, are SNHLY and FYNNEI. V is clipped by 8 bases and J by 2 bases, and the sequence between their germline boundaries is 7 bases long. The library came from the immunoSEQ multiplex PCR assay. DNA from the cultured, isolated CD4+ T cells was subjected to TCR beta CDR3 sequencing. Processing in the source paper ran as follows. Non-productive TCR sequences were removed and reads were trimmed to the CDR3 region, keeping CDR3s of at least 7 amino acids. Antigen-specific clonotypes were identified with the MANAFEST web app by comparing expansion in peptide wells against reference cultures. To count as positive, a clone had to show expansion at FDR<0.05 compared with the reference and with all other wells, an odds ratio above 5, and a frequency above 0.1% in two replicate wells. A clonotype was defined as cross-reactive if the clonotype was significantly expanded both in SARS-CoV-2 spike wells and in at least one common cold coronavirus spike condition. CDR3 similarity was assessed by Levenshtein distance with the stringdist R package, and unrooted trees were built with ape in R 3.6.1. In its TCRdb copy, this immuneACCESS table keeps in-frame sequences only and misses some clones. Where compared with another copy, unresolved V genes explain less than half of these, and the others have no known cause. The V and J calls and clone size are taken from that table; D and trimming were inferred from the DNA. The sample table records roughly 57,000 clones; 76% of these occur just once. Approximately 5% of the sample is taken by the ten largest.

The input for sequencing was CD4+ T cells from PBMCs cultured with HIV peptides, taken before COVID-19 vaccination. Reading the label with the study, this specimen's cell subset or site is: HIV-1 Nef peptide pool negative control/reference culture. The V and J genes are TRBV2 and TRBJ2-7; the D gene identity is not certain. The clonotype comes from a human donor who had a prior SARS-CoV-2 infection. The CDR3 loop reads CASGTTYEQYF. The bases read TGTGCCAGCGGCACAACCTACGAGCAGTACTTC.